This T cell receptor (beta chain) was found in a study of blood T cell repertoires in COVID-19. Study details: Sites in the United States, Italy and Spain provided acute and convalescent COVID-19 samples. Sample material is recorded as cDNA or gDNA derived from T cells, B-cell-depleted T cells, or PBMCs.

In the original processing: Nucleated cell counts were estimated from reference gene primer amplification. Clones were sequenced by immunoSEQ multiplex PCR, and TCRdb holds only the in-frame ones, with some missing. The V and J calls and clone size come from that table; D and trimming were worked out from the DNA. The sample holds about 120,000 clones; roughly 89% are singletons and the top ten take roughly 4.7%. The CDR3 is 13 amino acids. Germline V CDR1 and CDR2: SEHNR, FQNEAQ (reference sequence). Trimming cost V 1 base and J 7 bases, with 10 bases left between them. V and J are TRBV7-9 and TRBJ1-2, with D perhaps matching TRBD1 (6 bases). Sequencing was done on a sample of peripheral blood. This clonotype was obtained from a man between 35 and 55 years old with acute or convalescent COVID-19. CDR3 loop: CASSLGGPGGYTF. CDR3 bases: TGTGCCAGCAGCTTAGGGGGGCCGGGTGGCTACACCTTC.